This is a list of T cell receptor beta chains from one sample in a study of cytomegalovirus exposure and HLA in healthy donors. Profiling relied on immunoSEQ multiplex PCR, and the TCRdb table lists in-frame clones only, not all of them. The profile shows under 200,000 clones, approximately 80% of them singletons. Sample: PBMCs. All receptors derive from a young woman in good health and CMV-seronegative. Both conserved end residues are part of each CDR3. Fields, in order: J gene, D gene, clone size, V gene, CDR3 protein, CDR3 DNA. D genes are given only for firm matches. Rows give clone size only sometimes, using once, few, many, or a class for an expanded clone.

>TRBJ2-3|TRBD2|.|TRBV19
CASSIGGLVSTDTQYF
TGTGCCAGTAGTATAGGGGGACTAGTAAGCACAGATACGCAGTATTTT
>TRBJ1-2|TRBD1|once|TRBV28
CASLLGQGDQGRGYTF
TGTGCCAGCCTCCTGGGACAGGGGGACCAAGGTCGAGGCTACACCTTC
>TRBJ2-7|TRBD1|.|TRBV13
CASSRRDRVGLNEQYF
TGTGCCAGCAGCCGCCGGGACAGGGTAGGATTGAACGAGCAGTACTTC
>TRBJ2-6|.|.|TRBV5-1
CASSLGQLSGANVLTF
TGCGCCAGCAGCTTGGGACAGCTCTCTGGGGCCAACGTCCTGACTTTC
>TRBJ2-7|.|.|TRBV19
CASSIVLTHEQYF
TGTGCCAGTAGTATCGTACTCACCCACGAGCAGTACTTC
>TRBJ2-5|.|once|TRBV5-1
CASSPTFRVRETQYF
TGCGCCAGCAGCCCTACCTTCCGGGTGCGGGAGACCCAGTACTTC
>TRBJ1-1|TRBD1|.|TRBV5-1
CASSRDTGTVNTEAFF
TGCGCCAGCAGCAGAGACACCGGGACAGTGAACACTGAAGCTTTCTTT
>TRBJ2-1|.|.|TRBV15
CATSRGGSSTGEQFF
TGTGCCACCAGCAGAGGTGGGAGTTCAACCGGGGAGCAGTTCTTC
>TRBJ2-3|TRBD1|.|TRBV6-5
CASSYGQGVVTQYF
TGTGCCAGCAGTTACGGTCAGGGGGTCGTTACGCAGTATTTT
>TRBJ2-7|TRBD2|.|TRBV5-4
CASSLSASGTYEQYF
TGTGCCAGCAGCTTGTCGGCTAGCGGTACCTACGAGCAGTACTTC
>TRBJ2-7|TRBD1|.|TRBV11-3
CASSAGQGYEQYF
TGTGCCAGCAGCGCCGGACAGGGATACGAGCAGTACTTC
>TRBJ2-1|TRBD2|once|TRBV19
CASSIEGPAGIRNEQFF
TGTGCCAGTAGTATAGAAGGGCCAGCGGGGATTAGGAATGAGCAGTTCTTC
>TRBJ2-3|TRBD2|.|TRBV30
CAWGPLGGGRGSTDTQYF
TGTGCCTGGGGTCCCTTAGGCGGCGGGAGAGGGAGCACAGATACGCAGTATTTT
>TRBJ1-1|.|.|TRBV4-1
CASSQASGDYTEAFF
TGCGCCAGCAGCCAAGCCTCCGGGGACTACACTGAAGCTTTCTTT
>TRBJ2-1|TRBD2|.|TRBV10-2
CASSESPAAGINEQFF
TGCGCCAGCAGTGAGTCCCCGGCAGCGGGAATCAATGAGCAGTTCTTC
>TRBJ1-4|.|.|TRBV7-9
CASSLVDRYNEKLFF
TGTGCCAGCAGCTTAGTTGACAGGTATAATGAAAAACTGTTTTTT
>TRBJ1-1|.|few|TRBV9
CASSARLNTEAFF
TGTGCCAGCAGCGCCCGTCTGAACACTGAAGCTTTCTTT
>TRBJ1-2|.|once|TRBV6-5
CASSAEGRAYGYTF
TGTGCCAGCAGTGCTGAGGGAAGGGCCTATGGCTACACCTTC
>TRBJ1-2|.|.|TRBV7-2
CASNLWASNYGYTF
TGTGCCAGCAACCTTTGGGCCTCTAACTATGGCTACACCTTC
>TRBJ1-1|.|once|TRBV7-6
CASSPGSGGPPYSTEAFF
TGTGCCAGCAGCCCGGGTAGCGGGGGCCCGCCTTATAGCACTGAAGCTTTCTTT
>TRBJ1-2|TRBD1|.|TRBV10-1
CASSGQGSYGYTF
TGCGCCAGCAGTGGACAGGGGAGCTATGGCTACACCTTC
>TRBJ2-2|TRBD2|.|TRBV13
CASSSSGLAGITGELFF
TGTGCCAGCAGCTCCTCGGGACTAGCGGGAATCACCGGGGAGCTGTTTTTT
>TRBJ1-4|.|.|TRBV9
CASSVGKGAGGTNEKLFF
TGTGCCAGCAGCGTAGGCAAGGGAGCGGGAGGAACTAATGAAAAACTGTTTTTT
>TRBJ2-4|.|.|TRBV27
CASRDRSVNIQYF
TGTGCCAGCAGAGACAGATCCGTGAACATTCAGTACTTC
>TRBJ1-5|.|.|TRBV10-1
CASRPRRGKGDQPQHF
TGCGCCAGCAGACCGCGGAGGGGAAAGGGAGATCAGCCCCAGCATTTT
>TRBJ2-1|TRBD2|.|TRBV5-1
CASMFPGGHNEQFF
TGCGCCAGCATGTTCCCGGGAGGCCACAATGAGCAGTTCTTC
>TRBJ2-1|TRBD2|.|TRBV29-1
CSAPGLENPSSYNEQFF
TGCAGCGCCCCGGGACTAGAGAACCCTAGCTCCTACAATGAGCAGTTCTTC
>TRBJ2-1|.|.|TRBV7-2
CASSSSPYEQFF
TGTGCCAGCAGCTCTTCCCCCTATGAGCAGTTCTTC